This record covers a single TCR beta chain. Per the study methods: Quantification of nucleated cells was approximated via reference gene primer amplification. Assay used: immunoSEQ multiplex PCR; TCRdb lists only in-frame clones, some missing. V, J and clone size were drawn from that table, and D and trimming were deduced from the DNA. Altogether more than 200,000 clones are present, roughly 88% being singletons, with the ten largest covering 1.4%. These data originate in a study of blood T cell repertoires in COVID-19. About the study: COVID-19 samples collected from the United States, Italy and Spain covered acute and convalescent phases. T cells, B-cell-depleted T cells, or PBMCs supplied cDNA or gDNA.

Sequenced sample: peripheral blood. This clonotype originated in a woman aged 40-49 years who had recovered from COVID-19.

The CDR3 here is CASSLCRGDNEKLFF. The CDR3, as DNA: TGTGCCAGCAGCTTATGCAGGGGCGACAATGAAAAACTGTTTTTT. This sequence joins TRBV7-4 and TRBJ1-4; TRBD1 is a possible D gene (6 bases). V gave up 2 bases and J gave up 5 bases, with 12 bases separating them. The germline V gene encodes CDR1 SGHVT and CDR2 SQSDAQ. CDR3 size: 15 residues.